Shown below are 15 T cell receptor beta chains from a single sample sequenced in a study of post-analysis software for immune sequencing data. No antigen is known for these receptors. Unique molecular identifiers tagged the TCR beta cDNA libraries. TCRdb re-analysed the PCR reads in MiXCR, keeping a single row per CDR3 protein. Among around 770,000 distinct CDR3 sequences listed, 40% to 55% were seen once. Study-wide results and limits: Patients showed TRBV5-6, TRBV5-1 and TRBV20-1 among four to six TRBV segments more frequent than in controls.

The material sequenced was blood. These receptors all stem from a girl aged 10-17 years with multiple sclerosis.

The chain uses TRBV30 and TRBJ2-3; either TRBD1 or TRBD2 may fit D (6 bases each). This CDR3 is 14 amino acids long. From germline, CDR1 is GTSNPN and CDR2 SVGIG (reference sequence). V was shortened by 3 bases and J by 7 bases, with 17 bases between the two germline ends. The CDR3 loop reads CAWRVRGGGNTQYF. In DNA, the CDR3 is TGTGCCTGGAGGGTACGAGGGGGAGGAAATACGCAGTATTTT.

This clonotype was observed a few times. J is TRBJ1-2 and V is TRBV5-1; D is ambiguous. Trimming left V 0 bases short and J 0 bases short, with 6 bases between. This CDR3 has 14 residues. CDR1 is SGHRS, CDR2 YFSETQ, per germline. The CDR3 region is CASSLGRTNYGYTF. The CDR3 nucleotides are TGCGCCAGCAGCTTGGGACGGACTAACTATGGCTACACCTTC.

The chain is built from TRBV28 and TRBJ2-7, with TRBD1 identical over 7 bases. From germline, CDR1 is MDHEN and CDR2 SYDVKM. This CDR3 contains 15 residues. Unmatched junction bases numbered 8, after V lost 6 bases and J lost 0 bases. The CDR3 DNA reads as TGTGCCAGCAGCCCACCCAGGGGGACCTCCTACGAGCAGTACTTC. Encoded protein: CASSPPRGTSYEQYF.

This rearrangement joins TRBV5-1 to TRBJ2-7; 8 positions match TRBD2. Looked up from germline, CDR1 is SGHRS and CDR2 is YFSETQ. The trim removed 2 bases at V and 6 bases at J, leaving 10 bases unmatched. The CDR3 is 15 amino acids. The CDR3 sequence: CASSLTGTSTGEQYF. CDR3 in DNA: TGCGCCAGCAGCTTAACGGGGACTAGTACGGGCGAGCAGTACTTC.

V is TRBV12-3 or TRBV12-4 and J is TRBJ2-5, with D possibly TRBD1 on 5 matching bases. The CDR3 extends over 15 amino acids. Trimming removed 3 bases at V and 5 bases at J, with 16 bases between. CDR3 region: CASSLQGRAWETQYF. The CDR3 DNA reads TGTGCCAGCAGTTTGCAGGGCCGAGCTTGGGAGACCCAGTACTTC.

This chain links TRBV5-1 with TRBJ2-7; 15 nucleotides match TRBD2. This CDR3 comprises 17 residues. Germline CDR1 reads SGHRS; CDR2 reads YFSETQ. Trimming cost V 4 bases and J 6 bases; bases outside gene matches: 11. CDR3 protein: CASSVRTSGRVLREQYF. CDR3 bases: TGCGCCAGCAGCGTCAGGACTAGCGGGAGGGTGCTACGCGAGCAGTACTTC.

The sample holds a few counts of this clonotype. The J gene is TRBJ1-1, the V gene TRBV29-1, with TRBD1 as a possible D gene (5 bases). Deletions cut 7 bases from V and 7 bases from J, with 10 bases between. CDR1 is SQVTM and CDR2 is ANQGSEA in the germline V gene. This CDR3 contains 10 residues. CDR3 DNA sequence: TGCAGCGCCCCCGACAGTGAAGCTTTCTTT. Residues: CSAPDSEAFF. The full variable domain, its missing parts supplied by reference TRBV29-1 and TRBJ1-1, is SAVISQKPSRDICQRGTSLTIQCQVDSQVTMMFWYRQQPGQSLTLIATANQGSEATYESGFVIDKFPISRPNLTFSTLTVSNMSPEDSSIYLCSAPDSEAFFGQGTRLTVV.

The CDR3 DNA is TGTGCCAGCCTTCTGGTGGGTTCCTACAATGAGCAGTTCTTC. Its translation is CASLLVGSYNEQFF. The rearrangement joins TRBV28 to TRBJ2-1; D is ambiguous. This CDR3 is 14 amino acids long. The V gene's germline CDR1 is MDHEN and CDR2 SYDVKM. Deletions cut 8 bases from V and 1 base from J, with 12 bases between.

This rearrangement joins TRBV20-1 to TRBJ2-5; TRBD1 agrees at 7 bases. The ends lost 3 bases at V and 1 base at J; junction bases unmatched: 2. This CDR3 contains 13 residues. CDR1 is DFQATT, CDR2 SNEGSKA, per germline (reference sequence). The CDR3 coding sequence is TGCAGTGCTAGGACAGGGTCCCAAGAGACCCAGTACTTC. It is translated as CSARTGSQETQYF.

This rearrangement joins TRBV12-3 or TRBV12-4 to TRBJ2-4, with D possibly TRBD2 on 7 matching bases. The DNA end lines up better with TRBJ2-7; the J call may be wrong. The CDR3 is made up of 15 amino acids. For the CDR3, the DNA is TGTGCCAGCAGTTTAAGCGCGGGGGCTAACTACGAGCAGTACTTC. Residues: CASSLSAGANYEQYF.

The rearrangement links TRBV20-1 to TRBJ2-5; 11 bases are shared with TRBD2. The junction had 9 bases not matched to a gene; V was cut back by 4 bases and J by 2 bases. The CDR3 consists of 16 residues. Germline loops: CDR1 DFQATT, CDR2 SNEGSKA (reference sequence). CDR3 coding DNA: TGCAGTGCTAAACCTTCGACTAGCGGGACTCAAGAGACCCAGTACTTC. This sequence encodes CSAKPSTSGTQETQYF.

In this sample, this clonotype turned up a few times. The rearrangement links TRBV6-5 to TRBJ2-3; no reliable D call. V shed 5 bases and J shed 4 bases, with 16 bases lying between them. The CDR3 runs to 15 residues. Germline-derived CDR1 and CDR2 are MNHEY and SVGAGI. DNA for the CDR3: TGTGCCAGCAGTCCCTCGGTGGGTTCGTCAGATACGCAGTATTTT. Protein product: CASSPSVGSSDTQYF.

The V call is TRBV20-1, the J call TRBJ2-7, with 7 bases aligning to TRBD1. Judging by the DNA end, TRBJ2-5 fits better; the J call may be wrong. The CDR3 has 13 amino acids. In germline, CDR1 is DFQATT, CDR2 SNEGSKA (reference sequence). The CDR3 region has the DNA TGCAGTGCGAACGAGGGGGCGAGAGAGACCCAGTACTTC. It is translated as CSANEGARETQYF.

The genes are TRBV14 and TRBJ2-5; TRBD2 is a possible D gene (6 bases). Germline lookup yields CDR1 SGHDN and CDR2 FVKESK. Trimming left V 4 bases short and J 5 bases short, with 11 bases between. CDR3 size: 13 residues. The CDR3 loop reads CASSRDFLETQYF. The CDR3, as DNA: TGTGCCAGCAGCCGGGACTTTTTGGAGACCCAGTACTTC.

Only a few counts were recorded for this clonotype. The chain has TRBV29-1 and TRBJ1-4; D is uncertain. The ends were cut back, 4 bases at V and 8 bases at J, with 17 bases in the middle. This CDR3 has 14 amino acids. Germline loops: CDR1 SQVTM, CDR2 ANQGSEA. CDR3 coding DNA: TGCAGCGTTGCGCTGGGCCCCCGTCGGGAAAAACTGTTTTTT. Its translation: CSVALGPRREKLFF.